A single T cell receptor beta chain is shown here with its context. CDR1 and CDR2 from the germline V gene are MNHEY and SMNVEV (reference sequence). CDR3 length: 13 amino acids. Trimming left V 6 bases short and J 3 bases short, with 12 bases between. The sample originates from a study of blood T cell repertoires in COVID-19. Using immunoSEQ multiplex PCR, the repertoire was profiled, and TCRdb retains in-frame clones only, with some absent. The sample carries approximately 170,000 clones, approximately 84% recorded once. The origin of this receptor is a woman aged 25 to 39 who had recovered from COVID-19. This chain connects TRBV27 to TRBJ2-7; a weak D match, TRBD2 (6 bases). The specimen was PBMCs or T cells enriched from blood (not recorded which). The CDR3 DNA sequence: TGTGCCAGCAGCCGCAGGCGGGACTACGAGCAGTACTTC. Residues: CASSRRRDYEQYF.